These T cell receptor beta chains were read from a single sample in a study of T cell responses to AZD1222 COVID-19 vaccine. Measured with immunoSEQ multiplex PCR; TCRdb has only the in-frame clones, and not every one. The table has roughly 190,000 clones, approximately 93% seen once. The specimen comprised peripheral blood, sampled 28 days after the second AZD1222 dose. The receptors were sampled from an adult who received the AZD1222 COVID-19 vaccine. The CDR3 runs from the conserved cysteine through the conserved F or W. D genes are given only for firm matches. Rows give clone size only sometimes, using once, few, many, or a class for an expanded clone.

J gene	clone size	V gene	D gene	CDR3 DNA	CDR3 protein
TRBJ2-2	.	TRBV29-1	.	TGCAGCGTTGTTAAGGGGCTGAACACCGGGGAGCTGTTTTTT	CSVVKGLNTGELFF
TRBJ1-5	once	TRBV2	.	TGTGCCAGCACCCAAAGGGCAGCTAGCAATCAGCCCCAGCATTTT	CASTQRAASNQPQHF
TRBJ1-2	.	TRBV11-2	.	TGTGCCAGCAGCTTAGATGCAGGGGACTATGGCTACACCTTC	CASSLDAGDYGYTF
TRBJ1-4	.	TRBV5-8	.	TGTGCCAGCAGCTTGATTCCCGGACAGCTATTAACTAATGAAAAACTGTTTTTT	CASSLIPGQLLTNEKLFF
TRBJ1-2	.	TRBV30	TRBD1	TGTGCCTGGGCCAGGGGGCTTAACTATGGCTACACCTTC	CAWARGLNYGYTF
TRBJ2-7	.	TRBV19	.	TGTGCCAGCGGGTCCTACGAGCAGTACTTC	CASGSYEQYF
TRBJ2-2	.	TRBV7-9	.	TGTGCCAGCAGCTTAGTAGGCAGGGACACCGGGGAGCTGTTTTTT	CASSLVGRDTGELFF
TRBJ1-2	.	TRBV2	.	TGTGCCAGCAGGGCCTGGGACGGTAACTATGGCTACACCTTC	CASRAWDGNYGYTF
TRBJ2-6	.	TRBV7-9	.	TGTGCCAGCAGCTTATCACACTCTGGGGCCAACGTCCTGACTTTC	CASSLSHSGANVLTF
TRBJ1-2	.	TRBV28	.	TGTGCCAGCAGTTGGGGAAGAAGCTACACCTTC	CASSWGRSYTF
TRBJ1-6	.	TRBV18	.	TGTGCCAGCCAATCAGGGGAAGGTTCACCCCTCCACTTT	CASQSGEGSPLHF
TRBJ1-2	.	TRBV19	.	TGTGCCAGTAGTCTCAGGACCCGGGGGCGTGGCTACACCTTC	CASSLRTRGRGYTF
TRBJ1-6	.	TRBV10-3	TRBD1	TGTGCCATCAGCCCCGGGACAGGGGTTTCACCCCTCCACTTT	CAISPGTGVSPLHF